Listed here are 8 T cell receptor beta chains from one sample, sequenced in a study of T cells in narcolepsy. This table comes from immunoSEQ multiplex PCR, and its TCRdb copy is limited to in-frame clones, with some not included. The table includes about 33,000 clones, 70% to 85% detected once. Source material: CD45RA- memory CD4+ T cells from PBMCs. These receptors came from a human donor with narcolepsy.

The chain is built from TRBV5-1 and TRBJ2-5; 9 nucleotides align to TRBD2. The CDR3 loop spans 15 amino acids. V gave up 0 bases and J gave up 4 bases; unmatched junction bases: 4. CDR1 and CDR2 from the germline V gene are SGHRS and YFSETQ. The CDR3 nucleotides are TGCGCCAGCAGCTTGGCAGGCGGGGGGGCAGAGACCCAGTACTTC. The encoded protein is CASSLAGGGAETQYF.

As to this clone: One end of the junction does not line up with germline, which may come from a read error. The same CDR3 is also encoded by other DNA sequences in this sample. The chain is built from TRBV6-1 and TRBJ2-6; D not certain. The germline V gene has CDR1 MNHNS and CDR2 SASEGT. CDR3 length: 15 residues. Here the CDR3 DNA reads TGCGCCAGCAGTGGAACATTCTCTGGGGCCAACGTCCTGACTTTC. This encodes CASSGTFSGANVLTF.

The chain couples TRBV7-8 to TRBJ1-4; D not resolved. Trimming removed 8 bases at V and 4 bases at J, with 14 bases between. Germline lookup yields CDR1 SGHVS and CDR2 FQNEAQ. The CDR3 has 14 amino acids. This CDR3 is CASGPTGFNEKLFF. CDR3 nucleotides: TGTGCCAGCGGTCCCACGGGATTTAATGAAAAACTGTTTTTT.

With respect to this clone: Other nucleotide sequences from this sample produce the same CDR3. CDR3 nucleotides: TGTGCCAGCAGCGTTGAACCCGGCGGGGGATCACCCCTCCACTTT. The encoded protein is CASSVEPGGGSPLHF. The chain couples TRBV9 to TRBJ1-6, with a possible D match to TRBD1 (5 bases). CDR1 is SGDLS and CDR2 is YYNGEE in the germline V gene. CDR3 length: 15 residues. V was trimmed by 2 bases and J by 10 bases, leaving 16 bases between them.

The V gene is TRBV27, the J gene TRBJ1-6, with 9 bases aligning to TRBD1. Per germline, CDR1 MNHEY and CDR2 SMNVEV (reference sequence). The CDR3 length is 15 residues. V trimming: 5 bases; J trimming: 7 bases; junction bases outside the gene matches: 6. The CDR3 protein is CASSPPGTGNSPLHF. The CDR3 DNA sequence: TGTGCCAGCAGTCCCCCCGGGACAGGGAATTCACCCCTCCACTTT.

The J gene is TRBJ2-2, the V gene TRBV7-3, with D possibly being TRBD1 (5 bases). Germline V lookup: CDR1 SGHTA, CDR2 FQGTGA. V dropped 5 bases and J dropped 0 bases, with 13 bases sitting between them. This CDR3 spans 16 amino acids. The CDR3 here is CASSRNTGTNTGELFF. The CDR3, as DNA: TGTGCCAGCAGCCGGAATACAGGAACGAACACCGGGGAGCTGTTTTTT.

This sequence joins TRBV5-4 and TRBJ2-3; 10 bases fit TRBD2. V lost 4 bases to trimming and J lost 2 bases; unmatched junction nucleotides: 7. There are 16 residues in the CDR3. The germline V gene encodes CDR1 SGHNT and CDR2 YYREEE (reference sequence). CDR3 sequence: CASSDTAGGATDTQYF. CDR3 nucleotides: TGTGCCAGCAGCGACACAGCGGGGGGGGCCACAGATACGCAGTATTTT. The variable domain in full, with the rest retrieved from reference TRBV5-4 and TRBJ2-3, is ETGVTQSPTHLIKTRGQQVTLRCSSQSGHNTVSWYQQALGQGPQFIFQYYREEENGRGNFPPRFSGLQFPNYSSELNVNALELDDSALYLCASSDTAGGATDTQYFGPGTRLTVL.

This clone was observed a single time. CDR3 residues: CASSSPLGAFF. The CDR3 DNA is TGCGCCAGCAGCTCACCCCTTGGGGCTTTCTTT. The chain joins TRBV5-1 to TRBJ1-1; D remains unclear. V lost 3 bases, J lost 11 bases, and 11 bases lay in between. This CDR3 is 11 amino acids long. The germline V gene encodes CDR1 SGHRS and CDR2 YFSETQ.